The entry below describes one T cell receptor (beta chain). Its cognate antigen is unknown. Each CDR3 protein gets one entry after TCRdb re-called the RT-PCR reads with MiXCR. The sample carries hundreds of thousands of distinct CDR3 sequences, 20% to 25% recorded once. This CDR3 contains 13 residues. Looked up from germline, CDR1 is SEHNR and CDR2 is FQNEAQ (reference sequence). V lost 8 bases and J lost 1, with 11 bases in between. The sample originates from a study of response to subunit inactivated influenza vaccine. Broader study findings: A suggestion made by the authors is that each seasonal influenza vaccination recruits few new T cells.

This material consisted of PBMCs from blood, taken less than 22 months after vaccination. The origin of this receptor is a man aged 45 to 75 who received an inactivated influenza vaccine. The V gene is TRBV7-9, the J gene TRBJ1-1; a weak D match, TRBD1 (5 bases). The CDR3 DNA is TGTGCCAGCCTTACAGGACCGAACACTGAAGCTTTCTTT. Protein sequence: CASLTGPNTEAFF.